Following are 11 T cell receptor beta chains from one sample sequenced in a study of T cell changes during pregnancy in multiple sclerosis. Assay: immunoSEQ multiplex PCR; the TCRdb copy retains only in-frame clones and omits some. The table shows over 65,000 clones, with about 91% occurring only once. The sample in question was peripheral blood, obtained in the first trimester of pregnancy. These receptors were obtained from a female donor in good health, enrolled as a control in a pregnancy study.

This clone was picked up one time. CDR3 sequence (DNA): TGCAGTGCCCTGAATGAAAAACTGTTTTTT. Translated: CSALNEKLFF. The chain joins TRBV20-1 to TRBJ1-4; D ambiguous. The CDR3 covers 10 residues. Germline CDR1 and CDR2: DFQATT and SNEGSKA (reference sequence). Trimming left V 6 bases short and J 5 bases short, with 4 bases between.

In DNA, the CDR3 is TGTGCCACCAGCAGGGAGGGACTAGAGTACAATGAGCAGTTCTTC. Residues: CATSREGLEYNEQFF. The genes are TRBV15 and TRBJ2-1; 8 bases line up with TRBD2. The germline gives CDR1 LNHNV, CDR2 YYDKDF (reference sequence). J was trimmed by 4 bases and V by 3 bases; bases with no gene match: 5. This CDR3 spans 15 amino acids.

The chain carries TRBV2 and TRBJ2-7, with 9 bases identical to TRBD2. This CDR3 has 15 amino acids. The germline CDR1 and CDR2 sequences are SNHLY and FYNNEI. Trimming cost V 8 bases and J 1 base; bases outside gene matches: 9. The chain's CDR3 is CASQGAGGHSYEQYF. The DNA of the CDR3 is TGTGCCAGCCAAGGGGCGGGGGGGCATTCCTACGAGCAGTACTTC.

CDR3 sequence: CASSAILPDRRHSPLHF. CDR3 coding DNA: TGTGCCAGCAGTGCCATACTTCCCGACAGAAGACATTCACCCCTCCACTTT. This chain connects TRBV6-1 to TRBJ1-6; perhaps TRBD1 as D (5 bases). Per the germline V gene, CDR1 is MNHNS and CDR2 is SASEGT. Trimming cost V 4 bases and J 8 bases, with 21 bases left between them. The CDR3 has 17 residues.

The chain uses TRBV4-2 and TRBJ2-1, with a tentative D call TRBD1 (6 bases). This CDR3 has 15 residues. The germline V gene encodes CDR1 LGHNA and CDR2 YNFKEQ. Trimming left V 3 bases short and J 8 bases short, with 17 bases between. The CDR3 DNA follows: TGTGCCAGCAGCCAGACCAGGGGTCAAAACGATGAGCAGTTCTTC. This sequence encodes CASSQTRGQNDEQFF.

The V gene is TRBV7-9, the J gene TRBJ1-6; D might be TRBD1 (5 bases). Germline V gene data show CDR1 as SEHNR and CDR2 as FQNEAQ (reference sequence). Trimming left V 0 bases short and J 6 bases short, with 9 bases between. CDR3 length: 15 residues. The CDR3 loop is CASSLARGVNSPLHF. CDR3 nucleotide sequence: TGTGCCAGCAGCTTAGCGCGGGGGGTTAATTCACCCCTCCACTTT.

The chain has TRBV5-1 and TRBJ1-4; 9 bases align to TRBD1. Germline V gene lookup returns CDR1 SGHRS and CDR2 YFSETQ. This CDR3 comprises 16 residues. With V trimmed by 4 bases and J by 0 bases, 4 bases remained unmatched. This chain's CDR3 is CASSRQGGATNEKLFF. CDR3 coding DNA: TGCGCCAGCAGCCGACAGGGGGGGGCAACTAATGAAAAACTGTTTTTT.

The rearrangement uses TRBV15 and TRBJ1-5, with D tentatively TRBD1 (5 bases). V dropped 8 bases and J dropped 4 bases, with 12 bases sitting between them. CDR3 size: 13 residues. Per germline, CDR1 LNHNV and CDR2 YYDKDF (reference sequence). DNA of the CDR3: TGTGCCACCCAAGGGGTTGGTAATCAGCCCCAGCATTTT. Translating it yields CATQGVGNQPQHF.

This sequence joins TRBV19 and TRBJ2-3, with 8 positions matching TRBD1. The CDR3 runs 15 residues. Trimming removed 3 bases from V and 0 bases from J; junction bases left unmatched: 2. CDR1 and CDR2 (germline): LNHDA, SQIVND (reference sequence). CDR3 sequence reads: CASSMGDRSTDTQYF. CDR3 DNA: TGTGCCAGTAGTATGGGGGACAGGAGCACAGATACGCAGTATTTT.

V and J are TRBV4-3 and TRBJ2-7, with 8 bases identical to TRBD2. The length of the CDR3 is 16 residues. The V gene's germline CDR1 is LGHNA and CDR2 YSLEER. V dropped 0 bases and J dropped 4; count of bases not matched to a gene: 8. The CDR3 DNA sequence: TGCGCCAGCAGCCAAGATCCTCTAGCGGGTTTTTACGAGCAGTACTTC. Translating gives CASSQDPLAGFYEQYF.

This sequence joins TRBV28 and TRBJ1-5; no reliable D call. Germline CDR1 reads MDHEN; CDR2 reads SYDVKM. Trimming left V 7 bases short and J 4 bases short, with 17 bases between. This CDR3 region has 15 residues. The CDR3 DNA reads as TGTGCCAGCAATTGGAGGGAAGTGTATAATCAGCCCCAGCATTTT. Amino acid sequence: CASNWREVYNQPQHF. Full variable domain (remainder filled in from reference TRBV28 and TRBJ1-5): DVKVTQSSRYLVKRTGEKVFLECVQDMDHENMFWYRQDPGLGLRLIYFSYDVKMKEKGDIPEGYSVSREKKERFSLILESASTNQTSMYLCASNWREVYNQPQHFGDGTRLSIL.